This TCR beta chain came from a study of blood T cell repertoires in COVID-19. Study details: COVID-19 samples, acute and convalescent, were from the United States, Italy and Spain. T cells, B-cell-depleted T cells, or PBMCs provided the cDNA or gDNA that served as material.

From germline, CDR1 is SGHVS and CDR2 FQNEAQ. CDR3 length: 16 amino acids. V shed 2 bases and J shed 4 bases, with 15 bases lying between them. In the study's own analysis: How many nucleated cells were present was estimated from reference gene primer amplification. TCRdb keeps only in-frame clones here, not all; method: immunoSEQ multiplex PCR. V, J and clone size derive from that table, while D and trimming were established from the DNA sequence. The repertoire holds about 370,000 clones, with around 90% as singletons. This receptor was identified in a young man with active or convalescent COVID-19. V and J are TRBV7-8 and TRBJ2-1, with a tentative D call TRBD2 (5 bases). The sample taken for sequencing was peripheral blood. This chain's CDR3 is CASSLWGSAAYNEQFF. CDR3 in DNA: TGTGCCAGCAGCTTATGGGGATCAGCGGCATACAATGAGCAGTTCTTC.